This entry is about one T cell receptor (beta chain). This clonotype was detected many times. Its antigen is not yet known. No base quality values were provided; no much bigger clone lies one nucleotide off. As encoded in the germline V gene, CDR1 is SQVTM while CDR2 is ANQGSEA. The V end loses 7 bases and the J end loses 2 bases, and a stretch of 17 bases separates them. CDR3 length: 14 amino acids, cysteine to phenylalanine. The sequence is cut down to CDR3 DNA, 42 bases in frame from base 1. Sequencing instrument: Illumina HiSeq 2500. TCR beta libraries were prepared by quantitative 5'-RACE with molecular barcodes. The authors processed their data as follows. A new computational method, built on a probabilistic model of VDJ rearrangement, was used to identify disease-linked TCR variants. TCRdb cleaned the public reads at Q25 with fastp, built clones with MiXCR and kept in-frame beta chains. Every entry covers one CDR3 protein and lists the most common genes and DNA from its rows. The V and J calls come from TCRdb's annotation, not from the publication. In all, the sample holds 200,000 to 300,000 distinct CDR3 sequences, and around 7.8% of those were seen once. The ten largest clones add up to about 6.8% of the sample.

These data are taken from a study of CD8 T cells in ankylosing spondylitis (dated by TCRdb to about 2017). Broadly, across the study: The study set out to find disease-linked TCR variants by profiling T cell receptor beta repertoires in ankylosing spondylitis patients and healthy donors. The full study cohort was made up of about two dozen ankylosing spondylitis patients and 108 healthy donors. Samples of peripheral blood were taken, and for ankylosing spondylitis patients, synovial fluid was collected as well. On the study overall, not on this receptor specifically: Blood from ankylosing spondylitis patients appeared to be characterized by a TCR beta motif composed of under ten highly homologous amino acid variants. Some TCR beta motif variants had previously been reported in synovial fluid and blood of reactive arthritis patients, which suggested common disease-initiation mechanisms. According to the report, matched synovial fluid samples from ankylosing spondylitis patients were significantly enriched for the disease-linked clones. In peripheral blood, the disease-linked clones were found at relatively low frequencies and had a CD8+ phenotype.

Material: blood, either unsorted or a sorted T cell fraction (not recorded which). The rearrangement combines TRBV29-1 with TRBJ1-1, with a weak D call of TRBD1 (5 bases match). The sequence derives from a male donor with ankylosing spondylitis or in good health (not recorded which). The CDR3 corresponds to CSGERGGINTEAFF. The DNA sequence is given as TGCAGCGGCGAACGTGGGGGGATCAACACTGAAGCTTTCTTT.